The 21 T cell receptor beta chains given below trace back to one sample, sequenced in a study of vaccination and CD4 T cells after COVID-19. Treatment reported: 10-day PBMC culture with coronavirus spike peptide pools or control peptides (ViraFEST assay). No antigen has been identified for these receptors. At the Johns Hopkins FTIC core, DNA taken from cultured CD4+ T cells was sequenced by way of the Oncomine TCR Beta short-read assay. One entry per CDR3 protein results from TCRdb running MiXCR on the PCR reads. Counted here are roughly 25,000 distinct CDR3 sequences, about three fifths occurring once; the ten biggest clones make up under 9%. Material for sequencing was CD4+ T cells from blood, cultured in vitro. These receptors were collected from a human donor who had recovered from COVID-19.

This clonotype occurred once. The V call is TRBV19, the J call TRBJ1-5, with no clear D. Germline-derived CDR1 and CDR2 are LNHDA and SQIVND (reference sequence). The CDR3 has 16 amino acids. The V end lost 1 base, the J end lost 0 bases, and 10 bases lay between the germline ends. The CDR3 is CASSIVFGISNQPQHF. The CDR3 nucleotides read TGTGCCAGTAGTATAGTTTTCGGAATTAGCAATCAGCCCCAGCATTTT.

The V gene is TRBV7-9, the J gene TRBJ1-6; D is unclear. CDR1 and CDR2 from the germline V gene are SEHNR and FQNEAQ (reference sequence). With 5 bases removed from V and 5 bases from J, the gap between germline ends came to 16 bases. This CDR3 is 16 amino acids long. The CDR3 DNA reads as TGTGCCAGCAGCCACCTTGGCCGAGGAGATAATTCACCCCTCCACTTT. Protein: CASSHLGRGDNSPLHF.

V gene TRBV6-2 or TRBV6-3 combines with J gene TRBJ2-7; no firm D call. Per the germline V gene, CDR1 is MNHEY and CDR2 is SVGEGT. This CDR3 comprises 14 residues. The V end was cut by 6 bases, the J end by 2 bases, with 14 bases between. CDR3 in amino acids: CASSYPSPPYEQYF. The DNA for the CDR3 is TGTGCCAGCAGCTACCCGAGCCCTCCCTACGAGCAGTACTTC.

V usage is TRBV6-2 or TRBV6-3 and J usage is TRBJ2-3, with 11 bases lining up with TRBD2. Germline CDR1 MNHEY, CDR2 SVGEGT. This CDR3 region has 14 residues. V was pared by 5 bases and J by 5 bases, with 3 bases of the junction left unmatched. DNA of the CDR3: TGTGCCAGCAGTATTGGACTAGCGGGAGATACGCAGTATTTT. This translates into CASSIGLAGDTQYF.

The rearrangement links TRBV7-2 to TRBJ2-5; D is perhaps TRBD1 or TRBD2 (5 bases each). Trimming cost V 4 bases and J 4 bases, with 13 bases left between them. The CDR3 loop spans 14 amino acids. Germline CDR1 and CDR2: SGHTA and FQGNSA. CDR3 nucleotides: TGTGCCAGCAGCTCTCCCGGGGACCGAGAGACCCAGTACTTC. Translated, it gives CASSSPGDRETQYF.

This clonotype is large in the sample. This chain connects TRBV27 to TRBJ1-2, with D unresolved. This CDR3 has 14 amino acids. V dropped 8 bases and J dropped 2 bases, with 15 bases sitting between them. Per germline, CDR1 MNHEY and CDR2 SMNVEV (reference sequence). CDR3 loop: CASRRASLNYGYTF. For the CDR3, the DNA is TGTGCCAGCCGTCGGGCTTCTTTAAACTATGGCTACACCTTC.

This chain joins TRBV15 and TRBJ2-2; D is undetermined. V was shortened by 3 bases and J by 0 bases, with 5 bases between the two germline ends. The CDR3 has 14 amino acids. Germline loops: CDR1 LNHNV, CDR2 YYDKDF (reference sequence). The DNA of the CDR3 is TGTGCCACCAGCAGGACGGCGAACACCGGGGAGCTGTTTTTT. Its protein product is CATSRTANTGELFF.

This clonotype came up once. The chain employs TRBV28 and TRBJ1-5; 7 nucleotides line up with TRBD1. The germline gives CDR1 MDHEN, CDR2 SYDVKM. This CDR3 comprises 15 residues. With 4 bases clipped from V and 4 bases from J, the junction kept 7 bases outside the gene matches. CDR3 nucleotide sequence: TGTGCCAGCAGTTCTCGGGACAGCCCAAATCAGCCCCAGCATTTT. This codes for CASSSRDSPNQPQHF.

The chain links TRBV20-1 to TRBJ2-6; D is possibly TRBD2 (5 bases). Trimming stripped 3 bases from V and 0 bases from J, with 6 bases between. This CDR3 has 14 amino acids. The germline V gene has CDR1 DFQATT and CDR2 SNEGSKA (reference sequence). The chain's CDR3 is CSASRDSGANVLTF. The CDR3 DNA reads as TGCAGTGCTAGTCGGGACTCTGGGGCCAACGTCCTGACTTTC.

J is TRBJ2-5 and V is TRBV9; D unclear. V lost 1 base to trimming and J lost 7 bases, with 14 bases between them. This CDR3 region has 14 residues. Per the germline V gene, CDR1 is SGDLS and CDR2 is YYNGEE. In DNA, the CDR3 is TGTGCCAGCAGCGTACGGGCAGCCATAGGGACCCAGTACTTC. As protein: CASSVRAAIGTQYF.

This chain uses TRBV6-1 with TRBJ2-7; no reliable D call. V was cut by 2 bases and J by 1 base, with 15 bases left in between. From germline, CDR1 is MNHNS and CDR2 SASEGT. CDR3 length: 16 residues. The CDR3: CASSESRQVGSYEQYF. Written as DNA, the CDR3 is TGTGCCAGCAGTGAATCTCGGCAGGTGGGATCCTACGAGCAGTACTTC.

This clonotype has just a few counts. The chain is built from TRBV10-2 and TRBJ1-2; the match to TRBD1 covers 7 bases. This CDR3 has 14 residues. The ends lost 5 bases at V and 0 bases at J; junction bases unmatched: 3. Germline CDR1 WSHSY, CDR2 SAAADI. The chain's CDR3 is CASSRGGSNYGYTF. The CDR3 DNA reads as TGCGCCAGCAGTCGAGGGGGCTCTAACTATGGCTACACCTTC.

The chain links TRBV20-1 to TRBJ1-2, with D possibly matching TRBD1 (6 bases). The V end was cut by 3 bases, the J end by 0 bases, with 14 bases between. This CDR3 contains 15 residues. Germline values: CDR1 DFQATT, CDR2 SNEGSKA (reference sequence). The CDR3 nucleotides read TGCAGTGCTAGTTCCTGGACAGAGTCTAACTATGGCTACACCTTC. As protein: CSASSWTESNYGYTF.

This clonotype appeared a few times. The chain is built from TRBV30 and TRBJ2-3, with D unclear. Germline lookup yields CDR1 GTSNPN and CDR2 SVGIG (reference sequence). The CDR3 sequence is 11 residues long. With 5 bases removed from V and 3 bases from J, the gap between germline ends came to 6 bases. This CDR3 reads CAWGRTDTQYF. CDR3 nucleotide sequence: TGTGCCTGGGGTAGGACAGATACGCAGTATTTT.

By sample fraction, this clonotype is medium-sized. The chain joins TRBV20-1 to TRBJ2-5; TRBD2 matches at 8 bases. V lost 6 bases and J lost 4; bases outside the gene matches: 10. The CDR3 sequence is 14 residues long. Germline V gene data show CDR1 as DFQATT and CDR2 as SNEGSKA (reference sequence). The CDR3 is CSARGGVMGETQYF. In nucleotides, the CDR3 is TGCAGTGCACGGGGGGGAGTGATGGGAGAGACCCAGTACTTC.

The J gene is TRBJ2-5, the V gene TRBV5-4; tentative D call: TRBD2 (6 bases). Germline assignment: CDR1 SGHNT and CDR2 YYREEE (reference sequence). The germline V and J ends were trimmed by 1 base and 6 bases, with 13 bases remaining between them. The CDR3 is 14 residues long. CDR3 DNA: TGTGCCAGCAGCTTGCCGCGGGATCCGCAGACCCAGTACTTC. Translating gives CASSLPRDPQTQYF.

The gene calls are TRBV19 and TRBJ2-2; no reliable D call. The CDR3 is made up of 14 amino acids. Trimming removed 3 bases at V and 6 bases at J, with 11 bases between. CDR1 LNHDA and CDR2 SQIVND come from the germline V gene (reference sequence). The CDR3 nucleotides read TGTGCCAGTAGTATTGAAGGGCGTGCCGGGGAGCTGTTTTTT. Amino acids: CASSIEGRAGELFF.

This clonotype was detected only a few times. CDR3 sequence: CAIRDRGNTIYF. As DNA, the CDR3 is TGTGCCATCAGGGACAGGGGAAACACCATATATTTT. V and J are TRBV10-3 and TRBJ1-3; 7 bases are a match to TRBD1. This CDR3 contains 12 residues. The J segment lost 4 bases and the V segment lost 6 bases, leaving 0 bases of the junction unmatched. Germline CDR1 is ENHRY and CDR2 is SYGVKD.

The chain uses TRBV6-1 and TRBJ2-3; D unresolved. Germline V lookup: CDR1 MNHNS, CDR2 SASEGT. The germline V and J ends were trimmed by 3 bases and 6 bases, with 13 bases remaining between them. This CDR3 has 14 amino acids. In nucleotides, the CDR3 is TGTGCCAGCAGTGAGGACCGCCCTCGGGATACGCAGTATTTT. It encodes CASSEDRPRDTQYF.

The CDR3 region has the DNA TGTGCCAGCATTTCACAGGGGTTGGGGAACACTGAAGCTTTCTTT. Translation gives CASISQGLGNTEAFF. The chain links TRBV6-2 or TRBV6-3 to TRBJ1-1, with 7 bases identical to TRBD1. Losses at the gene ends were 7 bases for V and 1 base for J; bases not matched to a gene: 9. This CDR3 has 15 residues. Germline V CDR1 and CDR2: MNHEY, SVGEGT.

Here the CDR3 reads CASSLETGGASTEAFF. The DNA for the CDR3 is TGTGCCAGCAGCTTGGAGACAGGGGGCGCGAGCACTGAAGCTTTCTTT. The rearrangement uses TRBV7-2 and TRBJ1-1, with TRBD1 matching 10 bases. V lost 3 bases and J lost 4; bases outside the gene matches: 8. The CDR3 runs to 16 residues. The germline V gene has CDR1 SGHTA and CDR2 FQGNSA.